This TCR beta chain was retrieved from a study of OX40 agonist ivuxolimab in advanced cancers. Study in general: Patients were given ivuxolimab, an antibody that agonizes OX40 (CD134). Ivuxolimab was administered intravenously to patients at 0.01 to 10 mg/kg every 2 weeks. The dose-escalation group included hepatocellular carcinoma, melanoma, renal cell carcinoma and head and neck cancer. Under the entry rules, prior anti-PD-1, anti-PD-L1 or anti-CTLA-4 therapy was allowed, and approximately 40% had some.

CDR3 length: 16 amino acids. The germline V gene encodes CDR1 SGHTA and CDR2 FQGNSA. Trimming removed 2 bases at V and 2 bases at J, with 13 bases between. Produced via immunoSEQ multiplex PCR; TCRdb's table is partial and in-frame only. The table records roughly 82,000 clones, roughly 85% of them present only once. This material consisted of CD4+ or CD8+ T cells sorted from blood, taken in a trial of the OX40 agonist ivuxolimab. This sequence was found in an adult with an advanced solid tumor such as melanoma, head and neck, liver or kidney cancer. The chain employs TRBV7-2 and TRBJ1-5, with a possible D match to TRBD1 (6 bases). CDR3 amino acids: CASSLWGTRGNQPQHF. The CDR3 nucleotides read TGTGCCAGCAGCTTATGGGGGACAAGGGGCAATCAGCCCCAGCATTTT.